A selection of T cell receptor beta chains follows, all from one sample in a study of T-cell memory formation after mild COVID-19. TCRdb analysed the 5' RACE reads with MiXCR anew, one entry per CDR3 protein. Altogether around 33,000 distinct CDR3 sequences are present, over 20% being singletons, with the ten largest covering less than 2%. Specimen: PBMCs or a T cell subset sorted from them (not recorded which). The receptors were sampled from an adult who had mild COVID-19 (a few samples of this study predate the infection). Cell type and time point are not known. CDR3s include the opening cysteine and the closing phenylalanine or tryptophan. The order of the fields is clone size, J gene, V gene, D gene, CDR3 protein, CDR3 DNA. D genes are given only for firm matches. Size tells how often a clone was seen (once, few, many) or the class of an expanded clone, and some rows leave it out.

many,TRBJ2-5,TRBV5-1,.,CASSLRERGTQYF,TGCGCCAGCAGCTTGAGGGAAAGAGGGACCCAGTACTTC
many,TRBJ2-7,TRBV18,TRBD1,CASSPYGVDRGKFYEQYF,TGTGCCAGCTCACCATATGGAGTTGACAGGGGGAAATTCTACGAGCAGTACTTC
many,TRBJ2-2,TRBV19,TRBD2,CASSIAGKREWTGELFF,TGTGCCAGTAGTATAGCAGGGAAGCGGGAGTGGACCGGGGAGCTGTTTTTT
many,TRBJ2-7,TRBV11-2,.,CASSLPAGTREQYF,TGTGCCAGCAGCCTCCCCGCGGGTACTAGGGAGCAGTACTTC
few,TRBJ2-3,TRBV7-6,.,CASSYTSTDTQYF,TGTGCCAGCAGCTACACTAGCACAGATACGCAGTATTTT
few,TRBJ2-5,TRBV29-1,TRBD1,CSVRETGVLETQYF,TGCAGCGTACGTGAGACAGGGGTTTTGGAGACCCAGTACTTC
many,TRBJ2-7,TRBV3-1,.,CASSQDGAGTYEQYF,TGTGCCAGCAGCCAAGATGGGGCTGGAACCTACGAGCAGTACTTC
many,TRBJ2-3,TRBV5-1,.,CASSLGAASTDTQYF,TGCGCCAGCAGCTTGGGGGCGGCTAGCACAGATACGCAGTATTTT
many,TRBJ2-1,TRBV12-3/TRBV12-4,TRBD2,CASSGRGGDEQFF,TGTGCCAGCAGTGGCCGCGGGGGAGATGAGCAGTTCTTC
once,TRBJ1-1,TRBV24-1,.,CATSDFGTEAFF,TGTGCCACCAGTGATTTTGGCACTGAAGCTTTCTTT
.,TRBJ2-7,TRBV29-1,TRBD2,CSVEVDGSGAYEQYF,TGCAGCGTTGAAGTGGACGGTAGCGGGGCCTACGAGCAGTACTTC
many,TRBJ2-7,TRBV30,.,CACLVPNQQYF,TGTGCCTGCCTTGTCCCAAATCAGCAGTACTTC
.,TRBJ1-5,TRBV18,TRBD1,CASSWEGASNQPQHF,TGTGCCAGCTCATGGGAGGGGGCTAGCAATCAGCCCCAGCATTTT
many,TRBJ2-1,TRBV11-3,.,CASSLGGTRSYNEQFF,TGTGCCAGCAGCTTAGGGGGGACTCGATCCTACAATGAGCAGTTCTTC
many,TRBJ2-5,TRBV2,.,CASSLGRLETQYF,TGTGCCAGCAGTTTGGGACGCCTAGAGACCCAGTACTTC
medium-sized,TRBJ2-7,TRBV4-3,TRBD2,CASSQTQRENYEQYF,TGCGCCAGCAGCCAAACCCAGCGGGAGAACTACGAGCAGTACTTC
.,TRBJ2-1,TRBV3-1,TRBD2,CASSQSGGARNEQFF,TGTGCCAGCAGCCAAAGCGGGGGGGCCAGGAATGAGCAGTTCTTC
many,TRBJ2-7,TRBV24-1,.,CATSDYRVSYEQYF,TGTGCCACCAGTGATTACAGGGTATCCTACGAGCAGTACTTC
few,TRBJ2-1,TRBV18,.,CASSDTSSYNEQFF,TGTGCCAGCTCTGACACGAGCTCCTACAATGAGCAGTTCTTC
.,TRBJ2-5,TRBV24-1,TRBD2,CATSGRPGGETQYF,TGTGCCACCAGTGGTCGACCCGGGGGGGAGACCCAGTACTTC
many,TRBJ1-5,TRBV12-3/TRBV12-4,.,CASSSSRGPQHF,TGTGCCAGCAGTTCCTCCCGGGGGCCCCAGCATTTT
many,TRBJ2-1,TRBV7-9,TRBD2,CASSLVSGGNNEQFF,TGTGCCAGCAGCTTAGTGTCGGGGGGGAACAATGAGCAGTTCTTC
many,TRBJ2-7,TRBV7-9,.,CASSSPPEVTYEQYF,TGTGCCAGCAGCTCACCGCCGGAAGTTACCTACGAGCAGTACTTC
.,TRBJ1-5,TRBV11-2,TRBD1,CASSYGTGGNQPQHF,TGTGCCAGCAGCTATGGGACAGGGGGCAATCAGCCCCAGCATTTT
many,TRBJ2-5,TRBV6-5,.,CASSYGEAETQYF,TGTGCCAGCAGTTACGGGGAGGCGGAGACCCAGTACTTC
many,TRBJ1-1,TRBV9,.,CASSEGIVGGVTTEAFF,TGTGCCAGCAGCGAGGGGATCGTTGGGGGCGTGACCACTGAAGCTTTCTTT
many,TRBJ2-7,TRBV5-1,TRBD1,CASSLDGLGRGSYEQYF,TGCGCCAGCAGCTTGGACGGCCTGGGCAGGGGGTCCTACGAGCAGTACTTC
many,TRBJ2-3,TRBV5-1,.,CASSFTAMGTDTQYF,TGCGCCAGCAGCTTTACCGCGATGGGCACAGATACGCAGTATTTT
many,TRBJ1-5,TRBV12-3/TRBV12-4,.,CASSLGGSVSNQPQHF,TGTGCCAGCAGTTTAGGGGGCAGCGTTAGCAATCAGCCCCAGCATTTT
.,TRBJ1-2,TRBV9,TRBD1,CASSVFQGASFLDYGYTF,TGTGCCAGCAGCGTCTTTCAGGGGGCCTCTTTTCTTGACTATGGCTACACCTTC
many,TRBJ1-2,TRBV7-3,TRBD1,CASSIRQGSKGYTF,TGTGCCAGCAGCATACGACAGGGATCGAAGGGCTACACCTTC
once,TRBJ2-7,TRBV5-1,TRBD1,CASSFEDRGFYEQYF,TGCGCCAGCAGCTTTGAGGACAGGGGGTTCTACGAGCAGTACTTC
.,TRBJ2-2,TRBV7-6,.,CASSLAWNTGELFF,TGTGCCAGCAGCCTAGCTTGGAACACCGGGGAGCTGTTTTTT
many,TRBJ2-3,TRBV7-2,TRBD1,CASSRRDRASTDTQYF,TGTGCCAGCAGCCGCCGGGACAGGGCTAGCACAGATACGCAGTATTTT
many,TRBJ2-6,TRBV20-1,TRBD1,CSARGTGTPGANVLTF,TGCAGTGCTAGAGGGACAGGGACCCCTGGGGCCAACGTCCTGACTTTC
many,TRBJ1-1,TRBV6-6,.,CASSYSGTDTEAFF,TGTGCCAGCAGTTACTCGGGTACAGATACGGAAGCTTTCTTT
many,TRBJ2-3,TRBV5-4,.,CASSFTGSDTQYF,TGTGCCAGCAGCTTTACAGGGTCCGATACGCAGTATTTT
few,TRBJ1-4,TRBV14,.,CASSPGQGEKLFF,TGTGCCAGCAGCCCTGGGCAGGGAGAAAAACTGTTTTTT
few,TRBJ1-2,TRBV4-3,TRBD1,CASSQEPVTGAHGYTF,TGCGCCAGCAGCCAAGAACCAGTTACAGGGGCCCATGGCTACACCTTC
many,TRBJ2-5,TRBV29-1,TRBD1,CSVDQRTGGTETQYF,TGCAGCGTCGACCAACGGACAGGGGGAACGGAGACCCAGTACTTC
many,TRBJ2-3,TRBV5-4,.,CASSLLGTTDTQYF,TGTGCCAGCAGCTTGTTAGGGACTACAGATACGCAGTATTTT
many,TRBJ1-1,TRBV7-2,.,CASSFSWTTEAFF,TGTGCCAGCAGCTTTTCCTGGACCACTGAAGCTTTCTTT
many,TRBJ2-1,TRBV25-1,TRBD1,CASSAYRGMGQFF,TGTGCCAGCAGTGCCTACAGGGGGATGGGGCAGTTCTTC
many,TRBJ2-5,TRBV20-1,.,CSARNPTGAQETQYF,TGCAGTGCTAGAAACCCGACAGGAGCCCAAGAGACCCAGTACTTC
many,TRBJ2-3,TRBV7-7,TRBD2,CASSLGAGGPDTQYF,TGTGCTAGCAGCTTAGGAGCGGGAGGGCCTGATACGCAGTATTTT
.,TRBJ2-3,TRBV10-3,TRBD2,CAISQTSGGTDTQYF,TGTGCCATCAGTCAGACTAGCGGGGGAACAGATACGCAGTATTTT